The T cell receptor beta chain described here comes from a study of blood T cell repertoires in COVID-19. Study background: Samples of COVID-19 (acute and convalescent) were obtained from the United States, Italy and Spain.

Authors' analysis steps: The authors estimated nucleated cell counts from reference gene primer amplification. Only in-frame clones appear in the TCRdb table, and some are missing; sequencing was by immunoSEQ multiplex PCR. V, J and clone size were drawn from that table, and D and trimming were deduced from the DNA. Among about 250,000 clones, around 81% were seen once, and the ten largest hold 15% to 19%. V trimming: 5 bases; J trimming: 6 bases; junction bases outside the gene matches: 4. CDR1 is LGHNA, CDR2 YSLEER, per germline. CDR3 length: 14 residues. Seattle patients were enrolled during active infection and followed longitudinally.

The V and J genes are TRBV4-3 and TRBJ1-6; TRBD1 matches 7 bases. This sequence was found in a person between 65 and 79 years old with COVID-19, enrolled during active disease. Sequencing was carried out using peripheral blood. CDR3 amino acids: CASSTGTANSPLHF. The CDR3 DNA sequence: TGCGCCAGCAGCACCGGGACAGCTAATTCACCCCTCCACTTT.